A selection of T cell receptor beta chains follows, all from one sample in a study of T cells after yellow fever vaccination. TCRdb passed the 5' RACE reads through MiXCR, listing each CDR3 protein once. The table lists some 300,000 distinct CDR3 sequences, roughly 8.4% of them singletons, with 15% to 20% in the top ten. Sequences were derived from PBMCs, sampled about 41 days after the first yellow fever vaccination. The receptors were gathered from a man aged 18 to 30 who received the YFV17D yellow fever vaccine. The CDR3 runs from the conserved cysteine through the conserved F or W. The D gene is left open where the match is weak. Expanded clones get a size class; other rows say once, few or many, or leave the size out.

. 14 TRBJ1-4 TRBV2 . CAICTDGTNEKLFF TGTGCCATCTGTACGGACGGAACTAATGAAAAACTGTTTTTT
few 14 TRBJ2-7 TRBV5-4 . CASSSSDRSYEQYF TGTGCCAGCAGCTCATCAGACAGATCCTACGAGCAGTACTTC
many 13 TRBJ2-3 TRBV24-1 . CATSRPVADTQYF TGTGCCACCAGTAGACCCGTCGCGGATACGCAGTATTTT
many 13 TRBJ2-2 TRBV7-7 . CASSSWGGGELFF TGTGCTAGCAGCTCATGGGGAGGCGGGGAGCTGTTTTTT
few 12 TRBJ1-1 TRBV5-1 . CASSFKNTEAFF TGCGCCAGCAGCTTTAAGAACACTGAAGCTTTCTTT
. 16 TRBJ1-5 TRBV5-6 . CASSVQGYFGNQPQHF TGTGCCAGCAGCGTACAGGGTTATTTCGGCAATCAGCCCCAGCATTTT
few 18 TRBJ2-4 TRBV27 TRBD2 CASTAGRGSYSAKNIQYF TGTGCCAGCACCGCGGGGCGGGGGAGCTACTCTGCCAAAAACATTCAGTACTTC
few 15 TRBJ2-7 TRBV4-1 TRBD2 CASSHTSGGSYEQYF TGCGCCAGCAGCCACACTAGCGGGGGGTCCTACGAGCAGTACTTC
. 14 TRBJ2-1 TRBV29-1 TRBD1 CSVAGTGFYNEQFF TGCAGCGTTGCCGGGACAGGGTTTTACAATGAGCAGTTCTTC
. 14 TRBJ2-3 TRBV5-1 . CASSLPQGTDTQYF TGCGCCAGCAGCTTGCCTCAAGGCACAGATACGCAGTATTTT
few 15 TRBJ2-5 TRBV18 TRBD2 CASSEYSGEEETQYF TGTGCCAGCTCAGAGTATAGCGGGGAGGAAGAGACCCAGTACTTC
few 16 TRBJ1-2 TRBV5-1 . CASSLTGGGANYGYTF TGCGCCAGCAGCTTGACGGGCGGGGGAGCTAACTATGGCTACACCTTC
many 13 TRBJ1-6 TRBV27 . CASSYREGSPLHF TGTGCCAGCAGTTATAGGGAGGGTTCACCCCTCCACTTT
many 12 TRBJ2-1 TRBV4-1 . CASSQVGAEQFF TGCGCCAGCAGCCAAGTGGGCGCAGAGCAGTTCTTC
few 14 TRBJ2-2 TRBV6-1 TRBD1 CASRTGGHGGELFF TGTGCCAGCAGGACAGGGGGGCATGGCGGGGAGCTGTTTTTT
. 12 TRBJ2-5 TRBV5-4 TRBD2 CATSSGKETQYF TGTGCCACCTCTAGCGGTAAAGAGACCCAGTACTTC
. 15 TRBJ1-6 TRBV5-5 . CASSLAGHLNSPLHF TGTGCCAGCAGCTTGGCCGGGCATCTTAATTCACCCCTCCACTTT
few 13 TRBJ2-7 TRBV4-1 . CASSQGGGDEQYF TGCGCCAGCAGCCAAGGTGGAGGGGACGAGCAGTACTTC
. 15 TRBJ1-1 TRBV7-3 . CASSNSLGGVTEAFF TGTGCCAGCAGCAACTCCTTAGGGGGGGTCACTGAAGCTTTCTTT
. 14 TRBJ2-3 TRBV28 TRBD1 CASRGQGNTDTQYF TGTGCCAGCAGGGGACAGGGAAACACAGATACGCAGTATTTT
. 17 TRBJ2-1 TRBV7-2 TRBD2 CASSLILAGVSYNEQFF TGTGCCAGCAGCTTAATACTAGCGGGGGTCTCCTACAATGAGCAGTTCTTC
few 14 TRBJ2-1 TRBV24-1 TRBD2 CATSDGGGQDEQFF TGTGCCACCAGTGATGGCGGGGGGCAGGATGAGCAGTTCTTC
few 15 TRBJ1-3 TRBV7-9 . CASSETGRSGNTIYF TGTGCCAGCAGCGAAACAGGGAGATCCGGAAACACCATATATTTT
few 15 TRBJ1-1 TRBV20-1 TRBD1 CSARRRGLGNTEAFF TGCAGTGCTAGGAGAAGGGGGCTGGGGAACACTGAAGCTTTCTTT
few 13 TRBJ1-1 TRBV6-1 TRBD1 CASVTGGYTEAFF TGTGCCAGCGTCACAGGGGGGTACACTGAAGCTTTCTTT
. 14 TRBJ1-2 TRBV5-6 TRBD1 CASSPTGGTYGYTF TGTGCCAGCAGTCCAACAGGGGGCACCTATGGCTACACCTTC
. 13 TRBJ1-5 TRBV10-3 . CAIQLNSNQPQHF TGTGCCATCCAGCTTAATAGCAATCAGCCCCAGCATTTT
few 13 TRBJ2-2 TRBV28 TRBD1 CASWTGYTGELFF TGTGCCAGTTGGACAGGCTACACCGGGGAGCTGTTTTTT
. 13 TRBJ1-5 TRBV10-2 . CASSEEVNQPQHF TGCGCCAGCAGTGAAGAGGTGAATCAGCCCCAGCATTTT
. 14 TRBJ2-1 TRBV7-2 TRBD2 CASRPTSGGWEQFF TGTGCCAGCAGACCTACTAGCGGGGGATGGGAGCAGTTCTTC
few 13 TRBJ2-3 TRBV7-2 TRBD1 CASSTRQGTTQYF TGTGCCAGCAGCACCCGACAGGGAACAACGCAGTATTTT
. 16 TRBJ2-3 TRBV11-3 . CASSLVGGGPGDTQYF TGTGCCAGCAGCTTAGTTGGGGGGGGGCCGGGAGATACGCAGTATTTT
few 14 TRBJ2-7 TRBV20-1 . CSARPNGGRREQYF TGCAGTGCTAGACCTAATGGGGGGCGGAGGGAGCAGTACTTC
few 15 TRBJ2-3 TRBV10-3 TRBD2 CATNPTSGGEDTQYF TGTGCCACAAATCCAACTAGCGGGGGCGAGGATACGCAGTATTTT
few 14 TRBJ1-2 TRBV11-2 . CASSRGGGFLGYTF TGTGCCAGCAGCCGAGGAGGCGGGTTTTTGGGCTACACCTTC
few 14 TRBJ2-3 TRBV4-3 . CASSRMTRTDTQYF TGCGCCAGCAGCCGCATGACTCGCACAGATACGCAGTATTTT
. 13 TRBJ2-1 TRBV29-1 TRBD1 CSETTGAYNEQFF TGCAGCGAGACGACAGGGGCTTACAATGAGCAGTTCTTC
. 13 TRBJ2-1 TRBV5-6 . CASSVRLGNEQFF TGTGCCAGCAGCGTAAGACTAGGAAATGAGCAGTTCTTC
. 15 TRBJ2-5 TRBV4-1 . CASSQDRTPEETQYF TGCGCCAGCAGCCAAGACCGGACTCCCGAAGAGACCCAGTACTTC
. 17 TRBJ2-4 TRBV20-1 TRBD2 CSAREALAGDSKNIQYF TGCAGTGCTAGAGAGGCCCTAGCGGGGGATTCCAAAAACATTCAGTACTTC
many 14 TRBJ1-1 TRBV4-3 TRBD1 CASSRLPRGTEAFF TGCGCCAGCAGCCGCCTCCCCAGGGGGACTGAAGCTTTCTTT
many 12 TRBJ2-3 TRBV20-1 TRBD2 CSAQRGSDTQYF TGCAGTGCCCAGCGGGGGTCAGATACGCAGTATTTT
many 14 TRBJ2-7 TRBV7-2 . CASSSRQGSYEQYF TGTGCCAGCAGCTCCAGGCAGGGGTCCTACGAGCAGTACTTC
. 15 TRBJ1-2 TRBV7-6 . CASSLTGYTNYGYTF TGTGCCAGCAGCTTAACAGGGTATACGAACTATGGCTACACCTTC
. 14 TRBJ1-2 TRBV20-1 . CSAIELRPNYGYTF TGCAGTGCTATCGAGCTAAGGCCTAACTATGGCTACACCTTC
many 14 TRBJ2-1 TRBV29-1 TRBD2 CSVTLAGGPNEQFF TGCAGCGTTACCCTAGCGGGGGGGCCCAATGAGCAGTTCTTC
many 19 TRBJ2-4 TRBV5-1 . CASSLGASPSILAKNIQYF TGCGCCAGCAGCTTGGGAGCTAGTCCATCTATATTAGCCAAAAACATTCAGTACTTC
. 17 TRBJ1-4 TRBV6-5 . CASSYSSSGATNEKLFF TGTGCCAGCAGTTACTCGAGTTCGGGGGCAACTAATGAAAAACTGTTTTTT